This T cell receptor beta chain was found in a study of T cells after yellow fever vaccination. About this clonotype: Its target is unknown.

In germline, CDR1 is MNHNY, CDR2 SVGAGI (reference sequence). This CDR3 is built from 14 residues. Trimming stripped 3 bases from V and 3 bases from J, with 12 bases between. Study-wide results and caveats: Of the clonotypes, a small share occurred in both CD4 and CD8 compartments.

TCRdb ran MiXCR on the 5' RACE reads and lists one entry per CDR3 protein. The table records 300,000 or so distinct CDR3 sequences, approximately 4.2% of them present only once. The starting material was PBMCs, obtained 5 days after the yellow fever booster vaccination. J is TRBJ2-7 and V is TRBV6-6, with no clear D. The sequence was obtained from a young man who received the YFV17D yellow fever vaccine. CDR3 sequence (DNA): TGTGCCAGCAGTTATATCGACGGTGACTACGAGCAGTACTTC. It yields the protein CASSYIDGDYEQYF.